This T cell receptor (beta chain) was sequenced for a study of cytomegalovirus exposure and HLA in healthy donors (dated 2017 in TCRdb). For the wider study: An earlier analysis of 587 of the donors reported about 280 Gb of sequence data and roughly 120 million unique TCR beta sequences obtained from some 170 million T cells. Around 320 gigabases of sequencing data and tens of millions of unique TCR sequences were included in an early release covering around 650 HLA-typed donors. Of the approximately 400 genotyped donors, more than 75% were placed in the genetic ancestry cluster associated with self-reported Caucasian donors. The study aimed to test whether signatures of past pathogen exposure could be identified by cataloging public T cell receptors. The study profiled the T cell repertoires of 500 to 800 subjects by immunosequencing and related them to cytomegalovirus serostatus. A separate validation cohort of 100 to 150 different subjects was used in addition to the approximately 640-subject first cohort. High-throughput TCR immunosequencing, statistical association of individual TCRs with disease status, and machine learning were combined to predict cytomegalovirus infection status. In a later analysis, previously published TCR beta repertoires from hundreds of donors were re-analyzed and high-resolution HLA genotyping was added so that TCR occurrence patterns could be studied. The later analysis used no new phenotypic data to find candidate immune exposures, relying instead on TCR beta sequences and their occurrence across donors. To decide whether each TCR beta V gene segment behaved as functional or pseudogenic, an earlier analysis of approximately 620 of the donors relied on high-throughput TCR beta sequencing. Donor age, sex, ethnicity and CMV serostatus were collected together with the repertoire data. Genome-wide SNP genotypes for about three fifths of the roughly 670 donors were used in a later genetic analysis, which treated that subset as a discovery cohort. Every repertoire in the discovery cohort had been generated on one and the same sequencing platform. HLA typing included class I and class II loci at four-digit resolution. The number of typed donors differed by locus: 629-630 for A, B, C, DRB1 and DQB1; approximately 520 for DQA1; 606 for DPA1; and 400 to 480 for DPB1. Because of strong linkage in the cohort, roughly five DR-DQ haplotypes were treated as single units for association and clustering. Among about 400 genotyped donors of the cohort, an average of around 250,000 unique TCR beta nucleotide sequences was sequenced per donor, of which approximately 19% were non-productive. Overall study outcomes, separate from this receptor: Three of the identified cytomegalovirus-associated TCR beta chains were confirmed in vitro to be specific for cytomegalovirus antigens. Only TCR beta chains were sequenced in this cohort, and the absence of alpha or paired-chain data limited detectable features. According to a later genetic analysis, donors in an Asian-associated ancestry cluster had fewer N-insertions in productive TCRs than the approximately 700-donor mean. Broadly in line with IMGT annotations, most TCR beta V segments showed up in productive rearrangements about 87% or about 30% of the time in an earlier analysis of under 700 of the donors. Most TCR sequences were observed very rarely across donors, whereas some public TCRs were present in many individuals. HLA typing was unavailable for some donors at each locus, so association tests used only the typed subset. A further reported finding was that TCR beta sequences accurately predicted the HLA-A and HLA-B alleles for most subjects in the first cohort. A later analysis found that most CMV-associated TCR beta chains appeared HLA-restricted, with HLA associations seemingly driven largely by CMV exposure. Specific HLA alleles were associated with over 15,000 TCR beta sequences at a false discovery rate of 0.05 in a later analysis. The sequencing pipeline was judged likely to have produced a cluster of highly shared sequence variants as a technical artifact. About 17 rarely observed V segments, including chromosome 9 orphons, were excluded from the earlier analysis of some 590 of the donors because counts were too low. A later analysis found that TCR association rates varied across HLA loci, with DRB1 alleles showing the most associated TCRs and HLA-C alleles the fewest. Immune exposure information for the cohort was limited to CMV serostatus. When HLA alleles, especially DR and DQ, strongly co-occurred, TCR associations were difficult to assign to individual alleles. In the study, 150 to 200 TCR beta chains were listed as associated with cytomegalovirus. According to a later analysis, parvovirus B19, influenza, CMV and Epstein-Barr virus appeared linked to several top co-occurrence clusters. A later analysis found that HLA-associated TCR beta chains were more clonally expanded and had lower generation probabilities than equally common non-associated chains. The authors suggested that the approach could potentially be generalized to other disease states and immunological phenotypes. The classifier was reported to diagnose cytomegalovirus status with high specificity and sensitivity in both the original cohort and the validation cohort. Correlated functional status among segregating V segments might reflect linkage disequilibrium, but an unknown experimental factor could not be ruled out. In a later genetic analysis, a missense DCLRE1C variant was associated with V-gene and J-gene trimming of TCR beta chains, and the association was replicated in an independent cohort. Sequencing depth was assumed to be roughly uniform across donors in the presence/absence analyses, though that assumption may not hold.

The cohort comprised approximately 700 healthy bone marrow donors. At the time of sampling, every cohort member was nominally healthy, though immune exposures that went unrecorded were likely present. The donor was CMV seropositive and was included in the group of 270 or so seropositive cohort members. A peripheral blood sample was provided by each donor, and peripheral blood mononuclear cells were used for TCR beta sequencing. The Qiagen DNeasy Blood Extraction Kit was used to extract genomic DNA from the blood cell samples. Points on this clone: Its antigen target is currently unknown. The record has no base qualities; no much larger clone is one base away.

Library preparation employed the immunoSEQ multiplex PCR assay. A mixture of 60 forward primers for TCR Vbeta segments and 13 reverse primers for TCR Jbeta segments was used in the multiplex PCR. Amplification of the CDR3 region of rearranged TCR beta genes was performed with a multiplex PCR assay on genomic DNA. The Illumina HiSeq System was used to sequence the amplified TCR beta libraries as 87-base-pair reads. Per the authors' processing: In a later analysis, tens of millions of unique TCR beta chains were counted across the approximately 670 repertoires, and roughly 11 million of these chains were shared by at least two donors. A nearest-neighbor algorithm error-corrected the raw reads and collapsed the reads into unique sequences, merging closely related sequences to remove PCR and sequencing errors. CDR3 sequences were aligned to IMGT reference sequences to assign V, D and J gene segments. For a sequence to be retained, at least a six-nucleotide match to both a V gene segment and a J gene segment was required. Rearrangements were called productive when the CDR3 lacked stop codons and stayed in frame with V and J; all others were non-productive. CDR3 was defined by IMGT convention, running from the second conserved V-encoded cysteine to the conserved J-encoded phenylalanine. Sequences without an unambiguous match to a single V gene segment were excluded from the earlier analysis of several hundred of the donors. An earlier analysis of approximately 590 of the donors classified V segments as functional when productive rearrangements were above 56.7% and as segregating when the standard deviation between donors was above 5%. A statistical classification framework was built to diagnose cytomegalovirus status from the catalog of TCR beta chain sequences. In a later analysis, TCR nucleotide sequences were compared against IMGT/GENE-DB human TR gene sequences so that V and J genes could be assigned. A later analysis assigned CDR3 sequences and most-parsimonious VDJ recombination scenarios with the TCRdist pipeline. A later analysis defined each TCR beta chain by its CDR3 amino acid sequence plus V-gene family, and excluded reads lacking a unique V-gene family. To address suspected cross-contamination and a sequencing artifact, a later analysis removed 450 to 700 highly shared, low-generation-probability nucleotide sequences. For each public chain, a later analysis derived a clonal expansion index from normalized ranks of inferred template counts within each repertoire. Generation probabilities in a later analysis came from a VDJ recombination model fitted to out-of-frame rearrangements, and those results were checked against IGoR. Hypergeometric tests were used in a later analysis to score TCR-TCR, TCR-HLA and TCR-CMV co-occurrence, with a repertoire-size bias correction applied to the TCR pairs. To estimate false discovery rates, a later analysis permuted the HLA or CMV assignments 20 times. In a later analysis, co-occurring TCRs were grouped with DBSCAN, and TCRdist sequence similarity was added when clustering was performed within HLA-allele-positive subsets. For co-occurrence clustering, repertoires with fewer than 30,000 or more than 120,000 public chains were excluded, along with roughly 5 repertoires with anomalous nucleotide sharing. In TCRdb, the immuneACCESS table is reduced to in-frame sequences with V and J assigned. These tables do not hold every clone; where another copy was compared, an unresolved V gene accounts for under half, and the others remain unexplained. V, J and clone size are taken as reported in that table, and D and trimming were inferred from the DNA itself. Here the sample has 150,000 to 200,000 clones; around 83% occur a single time. Roughly 2.2% of the sample is held by the ten biggest clonotypes.

Specimen: PBMCs. This TCR came from a man aged 18 to 35 in good health and CMV-seropositive.

CDR3 reads: CASTMGQGNTGELFF. At the DNA level, the sequence is TGTGCCAGCACCATGGGCCAGGGGAACACCGGGGAGCTGTTTTTT. The receptor chain draws on TRBV5-4 and TRBJ2-2, and TRBD1 may be the D gene, going by 5 matching bases. Taken from cysteine to phenylalanine, the CDR3 has 15 residues. Solely the CDR3 DNA is kept, with 45 bases framed from the first base. Cut back by 6 bases and 1 base, the V and J ends lie 13 bases apart. The CDR1 and CDR2 encoded by the germline V gene (reference sequence) are SGHNT and YYREEE.